One sample yielded the 6 T cell receptor beta chains listed below, sequenced in a study of blood T cell repertoires in COVID-19. Using immunoSEQ multiplex PCR, the repertoire was profiled, and TCRdb retains in-frame clones only, with some absent. Of approximately 260,000 clones listed, approximately 89% are singletons. Specimen: peripheral blood. The receptor set was obtained from a woman aged 40 to 55 who had recovered from COVID-19.

This clone came up once. This chain links TRBV18 with TRBJ2-1; weak D call: TRBD2 (5 bases). The CDR3 has 14 residues. Trimming left V 2 bases short and J 4 bases short, with 9 bases between. Per the germline V gene, CDR1 is KGHSH and CDR2 is LQKENI. DNA for the CDR3: TGTGCCAGCTCACCAGTCCGGGGTTACAATGAGCAGTTCTTC. Its protein product is CASSPVRGYNEQFF.

The chain links TRBV6-6 to TRBJ2-3, with a possible D match to TRBD1 (6 bases). The CDR3 has 16 residues. The V gene lost 4 bases and the J gene lost 8 bases, with 22 bases spanning the gap. CDR1 is MNHNY and CDR2 is SVGAGI in the germline V gene (reference sequence). This chain's CDR3 is CASSSQAARGRVTQYF. The CDR3 DNA is TGTGCCAGCAGTTCGCAGGCGGCCAGGGGTAGAGTTACGCAGTATTTT.

The chain joins TRBV7-2 to TRBJ2-3, with TRBD1 as a possible D gene (6 bases). This CDR3 contains 13 residues. With 4 bases removed from V and 3 bases from J, the gap between germline ends came to 8 bases. Germline V lookup: CDR1 SGHTA, CDR2 FQGNSA. CDR3 bases: TGTGCCAGCAGCTGGGGGACAACAGATACGCAGTATTTT. Its translation: CASSWGTTDTQYF.

The rearrangement links TRBV3-1 (or the pseudogene TRBV3-2) to TRBJ2-7; 9 nucleotides align to TRBD1. This CDR3 comprises 16 residues. Germline trimming cut 3 bases from V and 3 bases from J; bases unmatched to any gene: 9. CDR1 LGHDT and CDR2 YNNKEL come from the germline V gene (reference sequence). The CDR3 reads CASSHLGTGRRYEQYF. The CDR3 DNA follows: TGTGCCAGCAGCCACTTGGGGACAGGGAGGCGCTACGAGCAGTACTTC.

The chain links TRBV27 to TRBJ2-1; possible D gene TRBD2, 5 bases. Trimming stripped 2 bases from V and 9 bases from J, with 5 bases between. The CDR3 contains 11 residues. Looked up from germline, CDR1 is MNHEY and CDR2 is SMNVEV (reference sequence). As DNA, the CDR3 is TGTGCCAGCAGTTTAGGGAGTGAGCAGTTCTTC. This codes for CASSLGSEQFF.

This rearrangement joins TRBV15 to TRBJ2-3; TRBD2 matches 11 bases. Per germline, CDR1 LNHNV and CDR2 YYDKDF (reference sequence). The CDR3 is 17 residues long. J was trimmed by 6 bases and V by 1 base; bases with no gene match: 9. In DNA form, the CDR3 reads TGTGCCACCAGCAGAGGGATAGCGGGGGGGCCCTGGGATACGCAGTATTTT. It codes for CATSRGIAGGPWDTQYF.